These 14 T cell receptor beta chains were all obtained from the same sample, sequenced in a study of cytomegalovirus exposure and HLA in healthy donors (dated by TCRdb to the late 2010s). The library came from the immunoSEQ multiplex PCR assay. The multiplex PCR relied on a mix of 60 forward primers for TCR Vbeta segments and 13 reverse primers for TCR Jbeta segments. In TCRdb, the immuneACCESS table is reduced to in-frame sequences with V and J assigned. These tables do not hold every clone; where another copy was compared, an unresolved V gene accounts for under half, and the others remain unexplained. The sample table lists 150,000 to 200,000 clones, roughly four fifths of them with a count of one. The top ten clones comprise 1.5% to 2% of the sample. Sequenced input: PBMCs. These receptors all come from a woman aged 18-35 years in good health and CMV-seronegative.

Only one count was recorded for this clone. This CDR3 reads CSASGGKGYTF. The CDR3 coding sequence is TGCAGTGCTAGTGGGGGGAAGGGCTACACCTTC. The genes are TRBV20-1 and TRBJ1-2; D is possibly TRBD1 (5 bases). With 3 bases removed from V and 8 bases from J, the gap between germline ends came to 10 bases. Germline V CDR1 and CDR2: DFQATT, SNEGSKA (reference sequence). This CDR3 comprises 11 residues.

The CDR3: CASSDLSGGRYEQYF. As DNA, the CDR3 is TGTGCCAGCAGTGATCTGTCAGGGGGACGATACGAGCAGTACTTC. V gene TRBV6-1 combines with J gene TRBJ2-7; 7 nucleotides line up with TRBD1. The V segment lost 3 bases and the J segment 4 bases; nucleotides outside the gene matches: 9. This CDR3 spans 15 amino acids. Germline values: CDR1 MNHNS, CDR2 SASEGT.

The CDR3 bases are TGTGCCAGCAGGGGAGGGGGCAATGAGCAGTTCTTC. Translated: CASRGGGNEQFF. The chain joins TRBV6-1 to TRBJ2-1; a possible D gene is TRBD2 (7 bases). Trimming stripped 6 bases from V and 6 bases from J, with 9 bases between. This CDR3 region has 12 residues. The germline gives CDR1 MNHNS, CDR2 SASEGT.

The chain is built from TRBV28 and TRBJ2-5; 9 bases align to TRBD2. The CDR3 loop spans 15 amino acids. Germline assignment: CDR1 MDHEN and CDR2 SYDVKM. V gave up 3 bases and J gave up 0 bases; unmatched junction bases: 2. The CDR3 spells CASSFPSGDQETQYF. The CDR3, as DNA: TGTGCCAGCAGTTTCCCTAGCGGGGACCAAGAGACCCAGTACTTC.

The J gene is TRBJ2-1, the V gene TRBV28; possibly TRBD1 for D (6 bases). Trimming pared 7 bases from V and 0 bases from J, leaving 13 bases between. This CDR3 region has 15 residues. Germline CDR1 and CDR2: MDHEN and SYDVKM. The CDR3 sequence is CASTWSDSSYNEQFF. In DNA, the CDR3 is TGTGCCAGCACCTGGTCGGACAGCTCCTACAATGAGCAGTTCTTC.

Comments on this clone: Germline and junction disagree at one end, which may indicate a read error. The V gene is TRBV7-9, the J gene TRBJ2-7; 8 nucleotides align to TRBD1. This CDR3 has 16 amino acids. Per germline, CDR1 SEHNR and CDR2 FQNEAQ (reference sequence). The CDR3 DNA follows: TGTTCCAGCAGCTGGGCCGGACAGGGAGAACCCGGCGAGCAGTACTTC. Translated: CSSSWAGQGEPGEQYF.

The chain joins TRBV10-2 to TRBJ2-7; D is possibly TRBD2 (5 bases). The germline V and J ends were trimmed by 4 bases and 7 bases, with 20 bases remaining between them. Per the germline V gene, CDR1 is WSHSY and CDR2 is SAAADI. This CDR3 has 15 amino acids. CDR3 nucleotides: TGCGCCAGCAGTGCCTGGTCCCCTACGACGGGAGAGCAGTACTTC. This gives the protein CASSAWSPTTGEQYF.

The genes are TRBV28 and TRBJ2-2, with TRBD1 identical over 10 bases. The germline V gene has CDR1 MDHEN and CDR2 SYDVKM. CDR3 length: 15 amino acids. V lost 5 bases, J lost 4 bases, and 4 bases stayed unmatched. This chain's CDR3 is CASSPWTGGTGELFF. The CDR3 DNA reads TGTGCCAGCAGTCCCTGGACAGGGGGCACCGGGGAGCTGTTTTTT.

V and J are TRBV7-9 and TRBJ1-1; 12 bases are shared with TRBD1. J was trimmed by 4 bases and V by 5 bases; bases with no gene match: 5. The CDR3 is 15 amino acids. The germline gives CDR1 SEHNR, CDR2 FQNEAQ (reference sequence). As DNA, the CDR3 is TGTGCCAGCAGCCGGGACAGGGGGCTATTCACTGAAGCTTTCTTT. This sequence encodes CASSRDRGLFTEAFF. The variable domain in full, completed from reference TRBV7-9 and TRBJ1-1, reads DTGVSQNPRHKITKRGQNVTFRCDPISEHNRLYWYRQTLGQGPEFLTYFQNEAQLEKSRLLSDRFSAERPKGSFSTLEIQRTEQGDSAMYLCASSRDRGLFTEAFFGQGTRLTVV.

This clone has just one count. The rearrangement joins TRBV7-6 to TRBJ2-1; 9 nucleotides match TRBD2. Germline V CDR1 and CDR2: SGHVS, FNYEAQ. The V gene end was trimmed by 2 bases and the J gene end by 6 bases; junction bases not matched to a gene: 8. The CDR3 is 16 residues long. The DNA for the CDR3 is TGTGCCAGCAGCTTAATGCATAGCGGGAGCTTCAATGAGCAGTTCTTC. Its protein is CASSLMHSGSFNEQFF.

This clone was observed a single time. The chain employs TRBV10-2 and TRBJ1-2; 7 nucleotides align to TRBD1. In germline, CDR1 is WSHSY, CDR2 SAAADI. The CDR3 totals 13 residues. The ends lost 7 bases at V and 8 bases at J; junction bases unmatched: 10. The CDR3 DNA reads TGCGCCAGCACCGAAGACAGGGCGAGCGGCTACACCTTC. Amino acid sequence: CASTEDRASGYTF.

This chain connects TRBV5-4 to TRBJ1-5, with D possibly being TRBD1 (5 bases). CDR3 size: 14 residues. In germline, CDR1 is SGHNT, CDR2 YYREEE (reference sequence). Between the trimmed V and J ends, which lost 3 bases and 5 bases, there was a span of 12 bases. The CDR3, as DNA: TGTGCCAGCAGCTCGGACCTAGGGGATCAGCCCCAGCATTTT. This translates into CASSSDLGDQPQHF.

The rearrangement joins TRBV28 to TRBJ1-6; unclear D gene. The ends were cut back, 6 bases at V and 5 bases at J, with 17 bases in the middle. The CDR3 extends over 16 amino acids. Germline V gene sequence: CDR1 MDHEN, CDR2 SYDVKM. CDR3 protein: CASRSYPPDNNSPLHF. CDR3 sequence (DNA): TGTGCCAGCAGAAGTTACCCCCCAGACAATAATTCACCCCTCCACTTT. Together with reference TRBV28 and TRBJ1-6, the CDR3 gives the full variable domain: DVKVTQSSRYLVKRTGEKVFLECVQDMDHENMFWYRQDPGLGLRLIYFSYDVKMKEKGDIPEGYSVSREKKERFSLILESASTNQTSMYLCASRSYPPDNNSPLHFGNGTRLTVT.

V is TRBV7-8 and J is TRBJ2-7; possibly TRBD1 for D (5 bases). Germline CDR1 and CDR2: SGHVS and FQNEAQ. The germline V and J ends were trimmed by 1 base and 2 bases, with 12 bases remaining between them. CDR3 size: 15 residues. CDR3 amino acids: CASSLGQQDTYEQYF. CDR3 bases: TGTGCCAGCAGCTTAGGTCAACAGGACACCTACGAGCAGTACTTC.